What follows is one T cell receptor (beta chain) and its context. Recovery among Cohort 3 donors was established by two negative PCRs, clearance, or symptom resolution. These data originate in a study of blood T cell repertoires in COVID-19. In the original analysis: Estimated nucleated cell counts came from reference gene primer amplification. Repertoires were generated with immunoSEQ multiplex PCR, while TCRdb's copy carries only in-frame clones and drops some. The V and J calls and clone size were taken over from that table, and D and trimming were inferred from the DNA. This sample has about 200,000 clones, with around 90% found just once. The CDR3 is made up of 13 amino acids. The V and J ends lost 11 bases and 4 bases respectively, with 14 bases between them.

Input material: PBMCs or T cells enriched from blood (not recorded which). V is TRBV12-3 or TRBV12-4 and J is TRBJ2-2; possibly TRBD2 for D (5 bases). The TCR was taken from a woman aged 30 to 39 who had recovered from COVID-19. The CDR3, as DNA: TGTGCCTCCCTGGAGGCAGGCACCGGGGAGCTGTTTTTT. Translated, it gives CASLEAGTGELFF.